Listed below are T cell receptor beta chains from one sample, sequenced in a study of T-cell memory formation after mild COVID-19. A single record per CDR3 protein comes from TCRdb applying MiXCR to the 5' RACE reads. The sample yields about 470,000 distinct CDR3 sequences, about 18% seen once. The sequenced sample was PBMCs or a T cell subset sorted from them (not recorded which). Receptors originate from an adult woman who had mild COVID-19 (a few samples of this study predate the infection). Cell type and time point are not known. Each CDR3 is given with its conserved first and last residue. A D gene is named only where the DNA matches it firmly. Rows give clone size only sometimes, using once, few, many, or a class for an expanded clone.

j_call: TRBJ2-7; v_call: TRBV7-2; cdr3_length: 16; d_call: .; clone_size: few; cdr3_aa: CASSLGPAASGYEQYF; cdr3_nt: TGTGCCAGCAGCTTAGGCCCAGCGGCCTCGGGGTACGAGCAGTACTTC
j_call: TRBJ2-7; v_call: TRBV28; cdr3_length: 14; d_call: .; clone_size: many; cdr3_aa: CASRATGITYEQYF; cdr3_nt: TGTGCCAGTAGAGCCACAGGGATTACCTACGAGCAGTACTTC
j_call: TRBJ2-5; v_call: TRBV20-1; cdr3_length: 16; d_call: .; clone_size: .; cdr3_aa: CSATPRGGVSVETQYF; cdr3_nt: TGCAGTGCTACCCCTAGAGGGGGGGTTAGTGTAGAGACCCAGTACTTC
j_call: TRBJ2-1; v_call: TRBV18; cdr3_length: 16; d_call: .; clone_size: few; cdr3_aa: CASSPTGGIQGNEQFF; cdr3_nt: TGTGCCAGCTCACCCACTGGGGGGATCCAGGGAAATGAGCAGTTCTTC
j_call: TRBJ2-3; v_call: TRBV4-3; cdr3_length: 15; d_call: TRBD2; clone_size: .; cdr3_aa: CASRKGGRSTDTQYF; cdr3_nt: TGCGCCAGCAGGAAGGGCGGGAGGTCGACAGATACGCAGTATTTT
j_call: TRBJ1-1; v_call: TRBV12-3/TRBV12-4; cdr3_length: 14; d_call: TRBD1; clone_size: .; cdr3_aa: CASRLDRTYTEAFF; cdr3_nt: TGTGCCAGCAGGTTGGACAGGACATACACTGAAGCTTTCTTT
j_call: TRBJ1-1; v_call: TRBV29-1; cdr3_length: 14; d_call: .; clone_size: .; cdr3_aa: CSARIAGSLAEAFF; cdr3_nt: TGCAGCGCTAGGATCGCAGGGAGTTTGGCTGAAGCTTTCTTT
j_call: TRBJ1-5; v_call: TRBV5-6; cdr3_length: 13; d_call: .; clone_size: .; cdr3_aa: CASSSGNNQPQHF; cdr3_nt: TGTGCCAGCAGCTCCGGGAACAATCAGCCCCAGCATTTT
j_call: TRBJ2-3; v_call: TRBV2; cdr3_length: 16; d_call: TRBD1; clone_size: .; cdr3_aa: CASIKFDRGRADTQYF; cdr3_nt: TGTGCCAGCATTAAATTCGACAGGGGGCGCGCAGATACGCAGTATTTT
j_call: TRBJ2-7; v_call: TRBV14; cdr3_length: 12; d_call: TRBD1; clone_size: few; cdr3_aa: CATGQRTYEQYF; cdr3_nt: TGTGCCACGGGACAGCGCACCTACGAGCAGTACTTC
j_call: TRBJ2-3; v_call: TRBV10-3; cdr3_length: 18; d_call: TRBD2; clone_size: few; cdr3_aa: CAISESKGSGRGTDTQYF; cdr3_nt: TGTGCCATCAGTGAGAGTAAGGGAAGCGGGAGGGGAACAGATACGCAGTATTTT
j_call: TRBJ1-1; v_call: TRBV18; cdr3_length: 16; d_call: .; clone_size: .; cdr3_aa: CASSPEQDDLNTEAFF; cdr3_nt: TGTGCCAGCTCACCAGAACAGGACGATTTGAACACTGAAGCTTTCTTT
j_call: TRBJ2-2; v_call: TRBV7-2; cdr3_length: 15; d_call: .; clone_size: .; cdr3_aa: CASSPLRRNTGELFF; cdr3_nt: TGTGCCAGCAGCCCCCTACGGAGGAACACCGGGGAGCTGTTTTTT
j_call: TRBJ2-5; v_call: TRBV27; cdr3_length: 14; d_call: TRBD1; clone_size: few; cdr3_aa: CASSPTGQQETQYF; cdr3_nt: TGTGCCAGCAGTCCCACGGGACAGCAAGAGACCCAGTACTTC
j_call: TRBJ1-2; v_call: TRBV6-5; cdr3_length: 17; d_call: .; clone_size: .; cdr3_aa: CASSVGTGTIYDYGYTF; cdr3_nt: TGTGCCAGCAGTGTGGGGACCGGGACGATATATGACTATGGCTACACCTTC
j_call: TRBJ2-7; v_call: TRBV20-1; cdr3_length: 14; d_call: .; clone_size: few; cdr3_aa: CSARRAGVSYEQYF; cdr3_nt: TGCAGTGCTAGGAGGGCAGGGGTGTCCTACGAGCAGTACTTC